Following are 24 T cell receptor beta chains from one sample sequenced in a study of CD8 T cells in Susac syndrome. Random hexamers primed reverse transcription of about 0.5 to 1 ug RNA. TCRdb re-called the immunoSEQ multiplex PCR reads with MiXCR, one entry per CDR3 protein. The sample records 180,000 or so distinct CDR3 sequences, 85% to 95% being singletons. Sequenced: CD4+ T cells from PBMCs. The receptor set was obtained from a human donor in good health.

The chain joins TRBV11-2 to TRBJ1-1, with D possibly TRBD1 on 6 matching bases. CDR3 size: 12 residues. With 7 bases removed from V and 7 bases from J, the gap between germline ends came to 13 bases. Germline V CDR1 and CDR2: SGHAT, FQNNGV. The CDR3 region has the DNA TGTGCCAGCAACAACAGGGTGGGTGAAGCTTTCTTT. As protein: CASNNRVGEAFF.

The chain carries TRBV5-1 and TRBJ2-2, with 7 bases aligning to TRBD2. The CDR3 spans 16 residues. V was clipped by 0 bases and J by 1 base; unmatched bases: 3. Germline CDR1 is SGHRS and CDR2 is YFSETQ. The CDR3 loop is CASSLVLAGNTGELFF. The CDR3 region has the DNA TGCGCCAGCAGCTTGGTGTTAGCGGGGAACACCGGGGAGCTGTTTTTT. The full variable domain, its missing parts supplied by reference TRBV5-1 and TRBJ2-2, is KAGVTQTPRYLIKTRGQQVTLSCSPISGHRSVSWYQQTPGQGLQFLFEYFSETQRNKGNFPGRFSGRQFSNSRSEMNVSTLELGDSALYLCASSLVLAGNTGELFFGEGSRLTVL.

This chain connects TRBV29-1 to TRBJ2-5; possible D gene TRBD2, 7 bases. Germline-derived CDR1 and CDR2 are SQVTM and ANQGSEA. The CDR3 runs to 17 residues. The germline V and J ends were trimmed by 4 bases and 4 bases, with 25 bases remaining between them. CDR3 DNA: TGCAGCGTTGGGGGGGGCTCACTAGCCTCCCGTGGAGAGACCCAGTACTTC. Translation: CSVGGGSLASRGETQYF.

This chain joins TRBV29-1 and TRBJ2-7, with 10 bases identical to TRBD1. Looked up from germline, CDR1 is SQVTM and CDR2 is ANQGSEA. V shed 4 bases and J 3 bases; nucleotides not matched to a gene: 6. This CDR3 comprises 14 residues. The CDR3 DNA sequence: TGCAGCGTTGTGCTGGGGACAGGGGACTACGAGCAGTACTTC. Encoded protein: CSVVLGTGDYEQYF.

The chain joins TRBV6-1 to TRBJ2-2, with unresolved D. The CDR3 loop spans 16 amino acids. CDR1 is MNHNS and CDR2 is SASEGT in the germline V gene. The V end lost 7 bases, the J end lost 1 base, and 16 bases lay between the germline ends. The CDR3 sequence is CASTRLVQVNTGELFF. DNA of the CDR3: TGTGCCAGCACGAGGTTGGTCCAGGTGAACACCGGGGAGCTGTTTTTT.

The V gene is TRBV2, the J gene TRBJ1-5; D uncertain. CDR3 size: 12 residues. V lost 7 bases and J 3 bases, leaving 7 bases between the germline ends. Germline assignment: CDR1 SNHLY and CDR2 FYNNEI. In DNA form, the CDR3 reads TGTGCCAGCACGGGTCTCAATCAGCCCCAGCATTTT. This gives the protein CASTGLNQPQHF. Filled out from reference TRBV2 and TRBJ1-5, the complete variable domain reads EPEVTQTPSHQVTQMGQEVILRCVPISNHLYFYWYRQILGQKVEFLVSFYNNEISEKSEIFDDQFSVERPDGSNFTLKIRSTKLEDSAMYFCASTGLNQPQHFGDGTRLSIL.

The chain carries TRBV15 and TRBJ1-2, with TRBD1 as a possible D gene (5 bases). Germline V gene sequence: CDR1 LNHNV, CDR2 YYDKDF (reference sequence). The CDR3 runs 16 residues. The ends were cut back, 0 bases at V and 5 bases at J, with 16 bases in the middle. As DNA, the CDR3 is TGTGCCACCAGCAGAGAACAGCAGGGTGGGCCATATGGCTACACCTTC. Translation gives CATSREQQGGPYGYTF.

This chain links TRBV7-9 with TRBJ2-2; TRBD2 matches at 10 bases. The CDR3 loop spans 15 amino acids. Trimming removed 2 bases from V and 5 bases from J; junction bases left unmatched: 2. Germline CDR1 and CDR2: SEHNR and FQNEAQ (reference sequence). CDR3 DNA: TGTGCCAGCAGCTTACTAGCGGGAGAGACCGGGGAGCTGTTTTTT. Protein product: CASSLLAGETGELFF. Using reference TRBV7-9 and TRBJ2-2 for the parts outside the CDR3, the full variable domain is DTGVSQNPRHKITKRGQNVTFRCDPISEHNRLYWYRQTLGQGPEFLTYFQNEAQLEKSRLLSDRFSAERPKGSFSTLEIQRTEQGDSAMYLCASSLLAGETGELFFGEGSRLTVL.

The chain combines TRBV27 with TRBJ2-7; 9 bases align to TRBD2. Per germline, CDR1 MNHEY and CDR2 SMNVEV (reference sequence). The CDR3 is 14 amino acids. With V trimmed by 5 bases and J by 6 bases, 8 bases remained unmatched. CDR3 protein: CASSPISGSGEQYV. The CDR3 bases are TGTGCCAGCAGTCCTATTAGCGGGAGCGGCGAGCAGTACGTC.

This clonotype was observed a few times. The chain uses TRBV7-2 and TRBJ2-5; 9 bases align to TRBD2. V was pared by 1 base and J by 4 bases, with 4 bases of the junction left unmatched. The length of the CDR3 is 15 residues. Germline CDR1 SGHTA, CDR2 FQGNSA. The CDR3: CASSLGLAGRETQYF. CDR3 DNA sequence: TGTGCCAGCAGCTTAGGCCTAGCGGGGAGAGAGACCCAGTACTTC.

V is TRBV5-1 and J is TRBJ2-1; 7 bases match TRBD2. The CDR3 runs 18 residues. Germline V gene data show CDR1 as SGHRS and CDR2 as YFSETQ. V lost 3 bases to trimming and J lost 6 bases; unmatched junction nucleotides: 18. The CDR3: CASSSPAKPGLFFNEQFF. The CDR3 nucleotides read TGCGCCAGCAGCTCCCCTGCTAAACCGGGACTATTTTTCAATGAGCAGTTCTTC. The variable domain in full, completed from reference TRBV5-1 and TRBJ2-1, reads KAGVTQTPRYLIKTRGQQVTLSCSPISGHRSVSWYQQTPGQGLQFLFEYFSETQRNKGNFPGRFSGRQFSNSRSEMNVSTLELGDSALYLCASSSPAKPGLFFNEQFFGPGTRLTVL.

The chain carries TRBV6-5 and TRBJ2-7; 7 nucleotides match TRBD2. J gave up 7 bases and V 0 bases, and 9 bases lay outside the gene matches. Germline V lookup: CDR1 MNHEY, CDR2 SVGAGI. The CDR3 covers 15 residues. CDR3 amino acids: CASSYSCSGGSEQYV. In DNA form, the CDR3 reads TGTGCCAGCAGTTACTCGTGTTCCGGGGGGTCTGAGCAGTACGTC.

The J gene is TRBJ2-1, the V gene TRBV21-1. TRBV21-1 is a documented pseudogene. The CDR3 is made up of 11 amino acids. CDR3 nucleotide sequence: TGTGCCAGCCGGGGTCGAGCACGGCAGTTCTTC. Translating gives CASRGRARQFF.

The J gene is TRBJ1-2, the V gene TRBV7-2; TRBD1 might be the D (5 bases). Between the trimmed V and J ends, which lost 5 bases and 7 bases, there was a span of 20 bases. Germline CDR1 is SGHTA and CDR2 is FQGNSA. This CDR3 is built from 15 residues. As DNA, the CDR3 is TGTGCCAGCAGCCCCCGTGGTGTGTCAGGGAGTGGCTACACCTTC. The encoded protein is CASSPRGVSGSGYTF.

The chain has TRBV6-6 and TRBJ2-7; 7 bases align to TRBD1. Unmatched junction bases numbered 4, after V lost 6 bases and J lost 5 bases. The germline V gene encodes CDR1 MNHNY and CDR2 SVGAGI (reference sequence). The CDR3 is 12 amino acids. For the CDR3, the DNA is TGTGCCAGCAGCCTAGGGGGCGACGAGCAGTACGTC. Amino acids: CASSLGGDEQYV.

A single count supports this clonotype. V is TRBV9 and J is TRBJ1-6; D is ambiguous. Per the germline V gene, CDR1 is SGDLS and CDR2 is YYNGEE. V shed 2 bases and J shed 8 bases, with 11 bases lying between them. CDR3 length: 14 residues. The DNA for the CDR3 is TGTGCCAGCAGCGTCGAGACAAGAGATTCACCCCTCCACTTT. As protein: CASSVETRDSPLHF. The whole variable domain, remainder taken from reference TRBV9 and TRBJ1-6, is DSGVTQTPKHLITATGQRVTLRCSPRSGDLSVYWYQQSLDQGLQFLIQYYNGEERAKGNILERFSAQQFPDLHSELNLSSLELGDSALYFCASSVETRDSPLHFGNGTRLTVT.

This clonotype was seen a single time. This sequence joins TRBV14 and TRBJ1-5; D gene unclear. The germline V gene encodes CDR1 SGHDN and CDR2 FVKESK. The CDR3 runs 13 residues. Trimming removed 4 bases from V and 4 bases from J, with 8 bases in between. The CDR3 sequence is CASSRFRNQPQHF. Written as DNA, the CDR3 is TGTGCCAGCAGCCGGTTTCGTAATCAGCCCCAGCATTTT.

The rearrangement joins TRBV7-2 to TRBJ2-5, with 7 bases lining up with TRBD1. The germline gives CDR1 SGHTA, CDR2 FQGNSA. The trim removed 4 bases at V and 0 bases at J, leaving 8 bases unmatched. This CDR3 comprises 16 residues. The CDR3 loop reads CASSWPGQPNQETQYF. DNA for the CDR3: TGTGCCAGCAGCTGGCCGGGACAGCCTAACCAAGAGACCCAGTACTTC.

The chain employs TRBV2 and TRBJ2-2; tentatively, D is TRBD2 (5 bases). Trimming took off 8 bases at V and 3 bases at J, with 7 bases between the two ends. Germline assignment: CDR1 SNHLY and CDR2 FYNNEI. The length of the CDR3 is 12 residues. The CDR3 region is CASGRDTGELFF. CDR3 nucleotide sequence: TGTGCCAGCGGGAGAGACACCGGGGAGCTGTTTTTT.

J is TRBJ2-7 and V is TRBV19; no clear D gene. Trimming shortened V by 5 bases and J by 0 bases, and 11 bases separated the two germline ends. This CDR3 is built from 14 residues. CDR1 and CDR2 from the germline V gene are LNHDA and SQIVND (reference sequence). The chain's CDR3 is CASSSPPSSYEQYV. CDR3 nucleotide sequence: TGTGCCAGTAGTTCGCCTCCGAGCTCCTACGAGCAGTACGTC.

The chain combines TRBV12-3 or TRBV12-4 with TRBJ1-2; D unclear. There are 13 residues in the CDR3. The V end lost 5 bases, the J end lost 2 bases, and 9 bases lay between the germline ends. CDR3 residues: CASSPARNYGYTF. As DNA, the CDR3 is TGTGCCAGCAGTCCTGCTAGGAACTATGGCTACACCTTC.

V usage is TRBV3-1 and J usage is TRBJ1-1, with 10 bases identical to TRBD1. Germline-derived CDR1 and CDR2 are LGHDT and YNNKEL (reference sequence). The CDR3 runs to 15 residues. The J segment lost 4 bases and the V segment lost 1 base, leaving 3 bases of the junction unmatched. CDR3 coding DNA: TGTGCCAGCAGCCAAGTAGGGGACAGGGGCACTGAAGCTTTCTTT. This sequence encodes CASSQVGDRGTEAFF.

The chain links TRBV7-9 to TRBJ1-6; tentatively, D is TRBD1 (5 bases). V lost 7 bases, J lost 12 bases, and 19 bases lay in between. This CDR3 has 14 residues. Germline CDR1 reads SEHNR; CDR2 reads FQNEAQ (reference sequence). In nucleotides, the CDR3 is TGTGCCAGCACCCCTAACGAGGGGCGTGGACCCCTCCACTTT. Residues: CASTPNEGRGPLHF.

The chain has TRBV7-2 and TRBJ1-2; D not resolved. V dropped 1 base and J dropped 1 base, with 4 bases sitting between them. Per the germline V gene, CDR1 is SGHTA and CDR2 is FQGNSA. This CDR3 region has 13 residues. The CDR3 nucleotides read TGTGCCAGCAGCTTAGACAATAACTATGGCTACACCTTC. Amino acids: CASSLDNNYGYTF.